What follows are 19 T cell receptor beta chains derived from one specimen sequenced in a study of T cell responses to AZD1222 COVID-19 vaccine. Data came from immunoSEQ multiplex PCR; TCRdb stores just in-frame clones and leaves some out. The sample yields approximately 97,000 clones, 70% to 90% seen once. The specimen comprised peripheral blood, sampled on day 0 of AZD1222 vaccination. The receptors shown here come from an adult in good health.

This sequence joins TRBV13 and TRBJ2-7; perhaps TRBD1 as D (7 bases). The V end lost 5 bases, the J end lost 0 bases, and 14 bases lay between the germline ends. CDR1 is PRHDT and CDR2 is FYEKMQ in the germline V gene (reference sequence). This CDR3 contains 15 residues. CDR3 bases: TGTGCCAGCAGCCTTCGACAGGGACTCTCCTACGAGCAGTACTTC. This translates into CASSLRQGLSYEQYF.

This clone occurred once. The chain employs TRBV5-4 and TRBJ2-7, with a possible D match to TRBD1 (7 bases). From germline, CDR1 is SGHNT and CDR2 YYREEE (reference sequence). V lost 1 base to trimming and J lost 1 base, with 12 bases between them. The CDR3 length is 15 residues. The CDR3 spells CASSLRAGGSYEQYF. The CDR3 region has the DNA TGTGCCAGCAGCTTGAGGGCAGGGGGGTCCTACGAGCAGTACTTC.

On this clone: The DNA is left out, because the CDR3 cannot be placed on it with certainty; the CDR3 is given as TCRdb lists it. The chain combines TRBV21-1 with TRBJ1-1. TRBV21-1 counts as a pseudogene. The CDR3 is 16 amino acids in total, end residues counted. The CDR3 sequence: CASSARWGKGNTEAFF.

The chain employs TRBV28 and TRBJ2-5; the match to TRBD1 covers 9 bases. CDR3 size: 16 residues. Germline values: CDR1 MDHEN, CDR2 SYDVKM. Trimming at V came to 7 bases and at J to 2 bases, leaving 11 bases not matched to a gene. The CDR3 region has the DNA TGTGCCAGCAACACTCGGGACAGGGTCGGGCAAGAGACCCAGTACTTC. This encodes CASNTRDRVGQETQYF.

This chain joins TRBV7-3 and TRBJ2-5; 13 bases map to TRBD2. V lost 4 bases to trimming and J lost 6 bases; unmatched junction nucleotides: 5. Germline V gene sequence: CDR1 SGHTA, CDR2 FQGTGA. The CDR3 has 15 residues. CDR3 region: CASSSGLAGVQTQYF. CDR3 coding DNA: TGTGCCAGCAGCTCCGGACTAGCGGGAGTTCAGACCCAGTACTTC.

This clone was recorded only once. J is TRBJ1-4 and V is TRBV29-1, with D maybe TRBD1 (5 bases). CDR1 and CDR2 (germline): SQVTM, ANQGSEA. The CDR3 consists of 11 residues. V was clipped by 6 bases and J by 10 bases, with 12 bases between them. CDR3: CSVLQETKLFF. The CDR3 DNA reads TGCAGCGTGCTACAGGAGACAAAACTGTTTTTT.

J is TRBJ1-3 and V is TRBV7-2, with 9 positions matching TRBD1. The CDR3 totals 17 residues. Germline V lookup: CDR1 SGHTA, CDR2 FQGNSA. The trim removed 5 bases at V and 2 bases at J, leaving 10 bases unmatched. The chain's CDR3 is CASSNDRGKFTGNTIYF. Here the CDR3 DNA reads TGTGCCAGCAGCAATGACAGGGGGAAGTTTACTGGAAACACCATATATTTT.

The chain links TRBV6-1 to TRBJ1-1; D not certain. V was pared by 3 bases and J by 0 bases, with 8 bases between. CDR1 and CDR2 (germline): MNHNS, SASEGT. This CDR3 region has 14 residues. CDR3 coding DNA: TGTGCCAGCAGTGATCCAGGAATGAACACTGAAGCTTTCTTT. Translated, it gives CASSDPGMNTEAFF.

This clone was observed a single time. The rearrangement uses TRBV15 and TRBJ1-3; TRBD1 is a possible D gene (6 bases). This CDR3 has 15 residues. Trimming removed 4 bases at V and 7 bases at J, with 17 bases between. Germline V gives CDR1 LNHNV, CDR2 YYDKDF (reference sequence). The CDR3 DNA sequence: TGTGCCACCAGCATCGGGGGGCTTAGGTCTAACACCATATATTTT. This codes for CATSIGGLRSNTIYF.

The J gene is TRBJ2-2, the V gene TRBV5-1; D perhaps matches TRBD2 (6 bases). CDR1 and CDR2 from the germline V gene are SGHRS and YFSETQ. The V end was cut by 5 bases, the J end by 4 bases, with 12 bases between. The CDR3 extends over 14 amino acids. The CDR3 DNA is TGCGCCAGCAGGACGGGAGTGGGCACCGGGGAGCTGTTTTTT. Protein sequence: CASRTGVGTGELFF.

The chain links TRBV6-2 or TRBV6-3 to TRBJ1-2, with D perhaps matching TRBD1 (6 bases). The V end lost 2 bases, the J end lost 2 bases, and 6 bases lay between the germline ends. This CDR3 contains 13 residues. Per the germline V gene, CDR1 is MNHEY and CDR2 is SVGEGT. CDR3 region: CASSYQGNYGYTF. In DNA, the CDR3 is TGTGCCAGCAGTTACCAGGGGAACTATGGCTACACCTTC.

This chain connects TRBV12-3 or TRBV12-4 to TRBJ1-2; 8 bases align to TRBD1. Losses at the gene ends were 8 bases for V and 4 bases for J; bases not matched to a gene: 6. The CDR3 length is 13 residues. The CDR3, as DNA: TGTGCCAGCCGGGCCAGGGGGCCCTATGGCTACACCTTC. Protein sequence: CASRARGPYGYTF.

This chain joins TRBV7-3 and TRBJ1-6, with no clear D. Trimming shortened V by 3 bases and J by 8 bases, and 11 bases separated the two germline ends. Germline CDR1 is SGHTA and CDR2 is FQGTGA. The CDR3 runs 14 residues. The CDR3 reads CASSFSDRDSPLHF. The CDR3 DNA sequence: TGTGCCAGCAGCTTCTCAGATCGGGATTCACCCCTCCACTTT.

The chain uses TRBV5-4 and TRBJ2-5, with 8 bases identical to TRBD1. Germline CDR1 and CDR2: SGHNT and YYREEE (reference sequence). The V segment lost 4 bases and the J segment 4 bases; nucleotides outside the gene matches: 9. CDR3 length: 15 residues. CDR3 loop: CASSQRQGLVETQYF. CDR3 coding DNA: TGTGCCAGCAGCCAAAGACAGGGGCTGGTAGAGACCCAGTACTTC.

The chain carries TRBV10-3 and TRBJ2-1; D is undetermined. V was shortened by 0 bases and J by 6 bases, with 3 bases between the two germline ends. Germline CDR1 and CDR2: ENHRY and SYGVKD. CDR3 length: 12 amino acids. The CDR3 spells CAISESINEQFF. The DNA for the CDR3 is TGTGCCATCAGTGAGTCGATCAATGAGCAGTTCTTC.

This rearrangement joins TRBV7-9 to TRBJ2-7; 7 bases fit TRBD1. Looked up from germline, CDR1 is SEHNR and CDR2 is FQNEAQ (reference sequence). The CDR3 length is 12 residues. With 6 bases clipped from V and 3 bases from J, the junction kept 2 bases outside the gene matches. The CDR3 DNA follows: TGTGCCAGCAGGACAGGGAGCTACGAGCAGTACTTC. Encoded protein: CASRTGSYEQYF.

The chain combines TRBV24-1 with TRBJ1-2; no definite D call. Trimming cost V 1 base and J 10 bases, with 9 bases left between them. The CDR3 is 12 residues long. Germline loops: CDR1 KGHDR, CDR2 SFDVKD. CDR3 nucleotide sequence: TGTGCCACCAGTGATTTTGGCAGCTCCTACACCTTC. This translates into CATSDFGSSYTF.

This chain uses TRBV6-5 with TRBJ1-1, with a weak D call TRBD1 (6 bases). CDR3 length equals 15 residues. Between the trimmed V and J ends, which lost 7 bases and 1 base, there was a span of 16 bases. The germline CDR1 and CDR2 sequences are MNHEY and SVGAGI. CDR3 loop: CASNDRGRGNTEAFF. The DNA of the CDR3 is TGTGCCAGCAACGACCGGGGGCGAGGGAACACTGAAGCTTTCTTT.

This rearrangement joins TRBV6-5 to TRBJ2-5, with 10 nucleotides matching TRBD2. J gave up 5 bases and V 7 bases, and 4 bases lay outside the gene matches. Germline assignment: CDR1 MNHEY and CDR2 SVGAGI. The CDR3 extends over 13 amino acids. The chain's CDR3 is CASNLAGVETQYF. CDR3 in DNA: TGTGCCAGCAATCTAGCGGGGGTGGAGACCCAGTACTTC.